The 25 T cell receptor beta chains below come from one sample, sequenced in a study of spatial heterogeneity in lung cancer. One entry per CDR3 protein, called by TCRdb with MiXCR from the 5' RACE reads. The table records 39,000 or so distinct CDR3 sequences, approximately 10% of them present only once. Specified time point: blood at routine non-recurrence follow-up after resection. The input for sequencing was PBMCs, taken at follow-up. The receptors derive from a female donor with early-stage non-small cell lung cancer.

This clonotype has ten or more counts. The V and J genes are TRBV5-6 and TRBJ2-7; tentative D call: TRBD1 (6 bases). The germline V and J ends were trimmed by 0 bases and 1 base, with 8 bases remaining between them. Germline V CDR1 and CDR2: SGHDT, YYEEEE. The CDR3 loop spans 14 amino acids. The CDR3 is CASSLVQGSYEQYF. CDR3 nucleotides: TGTGCCAGCAGCTTGGTACAGGGATCCTACGAGCAGTACTTC.

This chain uses TRBV5-6 with TRBJ2-3; perhaps TRBD2 as D (6 bases). V gave up 4 bases and J gave up 0 bases, with 12 bases separating them. The V gene's germline CDR1 is SGHDT and CDR2 YYEEEE. The CDR3 sequence is 15 residues long. The CDR3 region has the DNA TGTGCCAGCAGCGGGGGACTTCCTAGCACAGATACGCAGTATTTT. As protein: CASSGGLPSTDTQYF.

This clonotype was seen only a few times. V gene TRBV7-3 combines with J gene TRBJ2-4, with D tentatively TRBD1 or TRBD2 (6 bases each). CDR3 length: 16 residues. The germline gives CDR1 SGHTA, CDR2 FQGTGA. Trimming stripped 5 bases from V and 7 bases from J, with 21 bases between. The CDR3 is CASSPQGGVTGNIQYF. CDR3 sequence (DNA): TGTGCCAGCAGCCCACAGGGCGGGGTAACTGGGAACATTCAGTACTTC.

This clonotype occurred a few times. The chain couples TRBV5-1 to TRBJ1-1, with D maybe TRBD1 (5 bases). Germline-derived CDR1 and CDR2 are SGHRS and YFSETQ. The CDR3 runs to 14 residues. V gave up 2 bases and J gave up 3 bases, with 11 bases separating them. The DNA of the CDR3 is TGCGCCAGCAGCTTACGGACATATGACACTGAAGCTTTCTTT. This codes for CASSLRTYDTEAFF.

In this sample, this clonotype is medium-sized. V usage is TRBV9 and J usage is TRBJ1-2; TRBD1 might be the D (6 bases). The CDR3 has 14 residues. Trimming removed 4 bases at V and 6 bases at J, with 16 bases between. Germline V gene lookup returns CDR1 SGDLS and CDR2 YYNGEE. The CDR3 here is CASSPTDSRNGYTF. CDR3 DNA sequence: TGTGCCAGCAGCCCGACGGACAGTCGTAATGGCTACACCTTC.

This clonotype was seen ten or more times. The chain couples TRBV6-1 to TRBJ1-1, with 10 bases that match TRBD1. This CDR3 comprises 14 residues. V shed 1 base and J 4 bases; nucleotides not matched to a gene: 0. Germline values: CDR1 MNHNS, CDR2 SASEGT. The CDR3 region has the DNA TGTGCCAGCAGTGAAGGGGACAGGGGCACTGAAGCTTTCTTT. It translates to CASSEGDRGTEAFF.

Many counts were recorded for this clonotype. The chain has TRBV27 and TRBJ1-5; D perhaps matches TRBD1 (5 bases). The CDR3 is 16 residues long. V was shortened by 7 bases and J by 5 bases, with 21 bases between the two germline ends. Germline CDR1 MNHEY, CDR2 SMNVEV (reference sequence). CDR3 region: CASTTAGGLLHQPQHF. The CDR3 nucleotides read TGTGCCAGCACCACCGCTGGGGGGTTACTACATCAGCCCCAGCATTTT.

The chain employs TRBV11-2 and TRBJ2-7; TRBD2 matches at 11 bases. CDR1 is SGHAT and CDR2 is FQNNGV in the germline V gene. CDR3 length: 15 residues. The junction had 7 bases not matched to a gene; V was cut back by 5 bases and J by 4 bases. The CDR3 reads CASSPLSGGDYEQYF. In DNA, the CDR3 is TGTGCCAGCAGCCCCCTTAGCGGGGGGGATTACGAGCAGTACTTC.

This clonotype was seen repeatedly, ten times or more. As DNA, the CDR3 is TGTGCCAGCAGTCCCCGGGACGGCATGACCTACAATGAGCAGTTCTTC. Its protein product is CASSPRDGMTYNEQFF. V usage is TRBV6-5 and J usage is TRBJ2-1; D tentatively fits TRBD1 or TRBD2 (5 bases each). This CDR3 spans 16 amino acids. Trimming took 5 bases from V and 2 from J, leaving 16 bases between them. From germline, CDR1 is MNHEY and CDR2 SVGAGI.

Within the sample, this clonotype is medium-sized. This chain connects TRBV7-2 to TRBJ2-7; a weak D match, TRBD2 (5 bases). CDR1 and CDR2 from the germline V gene are SGHTA and FQGNSA. Trimming removed 2 bases at V and 3 bases at J, with 11 bases between. This CDR3 is built from 14 residues. The CDR3 DNA is TGTGCCAGCAGCTTATATGATGGGAGCTACGAGCAGTACTTC. Amino acids: CASSLYDGSYEQYF. Supplemented by reference TRBV7-2 and TRBJ2-7, the full variable domain reads GAGVSQSPSNKVTEKGKDVELRCDPISGHTALYWYRQSLGQGLEFLIYFQGNSAPDKSGLPSDRFSAERTGGSVSTLTIQRTQQEDSAVYLCASSLYDGSYEQYFGPGTRLTVT.

The rearrangement joins TRBV20-1 to TRBJ2-2; D uncertain. Trimming removed 6 bases from V and 4 bases from J, with 15 bases in between. CDR3 length: 14 amino acids. The germline CDR1 and CDR2 sequences are DFQATT and SNEGSKA (reference sequence). CDR3 residues: CSALSYVGTGELFF. CDR3 DNA sequence: TGCAGTGCCCTCTCTTATGTGGGCACCGGGGAGCTGTTTTTT.

The chain combines TRBV6-5 with TRBJ2-3, with D unresolved. The germline CDR1 and CDR2 sequences are MNHEY and SVGAGI. The V gene lost 0 bases and the J gene lost 4 bases, with 14 bases spanning the gap. The CDR3 totals 16 residues. CDR3 protein: CASSYSSLVASDTQYF. The CDR3 bases are TGTGCCAGCAGTTACTCTAGCCTGGTGGCCTCAGATACGCAGTATTTT.

The genes are TRBV2 and TRBJ1-6; no firm D call. This CDR3 has 16 residues. In germline, CDR1 is SNHLY, CDR2 FYNNEI. Trimming removed 6 bases from V and 8 bases from J, with 20 bases in between. CDR3 in amino acids: CASRRVVWGQDSPLHF. In nucleotides, the CDR3 is TGTGCCAGCAGGAGAGTGGTCTGGGGTCAGGATTCACCCCTCCACTTT.

This clonotype was seen a handful of times. The chain has TRBV7-9 and TRBJ2-3; 7 bases agree with TRBD2. Germline values: CDR1 SEHNR, CDR2 FQNEAQ (reference sequence). J gave up 1 base and V 10 bases, and 2 bases lay outside the gene matches. The CDR3 is 12 amino acids. The CDR3 region has the DNA TGTGCCACCGCGGGGGGCACAGATACGCAGTATTTT. It specifies CATAGGTDTQYF.

With regard to this clonotype: An end of the junction differs from the germline gene, which may be a read error. This chain links TRBV29-1 with TRBJ1-2; no clear D. From germline, CDR1 is SQVTM and CDR2 ANQGSEA. This CDR3 is built from 12 residues. CDR3 amino acids: CSRWRSLCGYTF. The CDR3 region has the DNA TGTAGCAGGTGGCGAAGTCTGTGTGGCTACACCTTC.

The chain uses TRBV7-9 and TRBJ2-1; a weak D match, TRBD2 (5 bases). In germline, CDR1 is SEHNR, CDR2 FQNEAQ (reference sequence). Trimming stripped 0 bases from V and 5 bases from J, with 11 bases between. CDR3 length: 15 residues. In DNA form, the CDR3 reads TGTGCCAGCAGCTTAGCGGAGGTTTATAACAATGAGCAGTTCTTC. It codes for CASSLAEVYNNEQFF.

CDR3 in DNA: TGTGCCAGCAGCCGCAAACCCCCGCCCTCAAGCACAGATACGCAGTATTTT. The encoded protein is CASSRKPPPSSTDTQYF. The gene calls are TRBV3-1 and TRBJ2-3; D uncertain. Germline V gives CDR1 LGHDT, CDR2 YNNKEL (reference sequence). The CDR3 totals 17 residues. Trimming removed 4 bases at V and 0 bases at J, with 17 bases between.

This clonotype has just a few counts. V gene TRBV7-2 combines with J gene TRBJ2-3, with 8 positions matching TRBD2. CDR3 length equals 14 residues. Germline V CDR1 and CDR2: SGHTA, FQGNSA. The J segment lost 1 base and the V segment lost 9 bases, leaving 6 bases of the junction unmatched. Written as DNA, the CDR3 is TGTGCCAGTCAAGGACTAGCCGGCACAGATACGCAGTATTTT. Protein: CASQGLAGTDTQYF.

The chain couples TRBV20-1 to TRBJ2-7; TRBD2 agrees at 14 bases. This CDR3 has 17 residues. Looked up from germline, CDR1 is DFQATT and CDR2 is SNEGSKA (reference sequence). J gave up 0 bases and V 6 bases, and 10 bases lay outside the gene matches. Here the CDR3 DNA reads TGCAGTGCAGGGGGACTAGCGGGGGCCCCTAGCTCCTACGAGCAGTACTTC. Amino acids: CSAGGLAGAPSSYEQYF.

This clonotype was counted ten times or more. The rearrangement joins TRBV7-8 to TRBJ2-2; 8 bases fit TRBD2. In germline, CDR1 is SGHVS, CDR2 FQNEAQ. The trim removed 5 bases at V and 4 bases at J, leaving 6 bases unmatched. The CDR3 covers 15 residues. This CDR3 reads CASSITGGRTGELFF. The CDR3 region has the DNA TGTGCCAGCAGCATCACGGGGGGGCGCACCGGGGAGCTGTTTTTT.

A few counts support this clonotype. V and J are TRBV7-2 and TRBJ1-2; D is ambiguous. The CDR3 runs 14 residues. Trimming took 7 bases from V and 2 from J, leaving 14 bases between them. CDR1 is SGHTA, CDR2 FQGNSA, per germline. The CDR3 region is CASTPLSPNYGYTF. For the CDR3, the DNA is TGTGCCAGCACCCCTCTCTCCCCCAACTATGGCTACACCTTC.

The V and J genes are TRBV28 and TRBJ1-6, with 8 nucleotides matching TRBD1. Germline CDR1 MDHEN, CDR2 SYDVKM. The CDR3 loop spans 16 amino acids. V dropped 4 bases and J dropped 5; count of bases not matched to a gene: 7. The CDR3 here is CASSSPGQGNNSPLHF. CDR3 sequence (DNA): TGTGCCAGCAGTTCACCCGGACAGGGTAATAATTCACCCCTCCACTTT.

This clonotype was observed many times. The chain combines TRBV28 with TRBJ2-3, with 7 bases matching TRBD1. Germline V lookup: CDR1 MDHEN, CDR2 SYDVKM. V shed 11 bases and J 2 bases; nucleotides not matched to a gene: 7. CDR3 length: 13 amino acids. In DNA form, the CDR3 reads TGTGCCCACACGGACAGGTTCACAGATACGCAGTATTTT. It is translated as CAHTDRFTDTQYF. Full variable domain (outside the CDR3, taken from reference TRBV28 and TRBJ2-3): DVKVTQSSRYLVKRTGEKVFLECVQDMDHENMFWYRQDPGLGLRLIYFSYDVKMKEKGDIPEGYSVSREKKERFSLILESASTNQTSMYLCAHTDRFTDTQYFGPGTRLTVL.

J is TRBJ1-2 and V is TRBV20-1; D remains ambiguous. The CDR3 is 13 amino acids. Germline lookup yields CDR1 DFQATT and CDR2 SNEGSKA (reference sequence). Trimming shortened V by 5 bases and J by 2 bases, and 12 bases separated the two germline ends. In DNA, the CDR3 is TGCAGTGCTCCCACAGATTCCAACTATGGCTACACCTTC. As protein: CSAPTDSNYGYTF.

Concerning this clonotype: One end of the junction does not line up with germline, which may come from a read error. The CDR3 DNA reads as TGTGCCAGCCTGGGGTGGGTGACGGGGAACACTGAAACTTTCTTT. Encoded protein: CASLGWVTGNTETFF. V is TRBV19 and J is TRBJ1-1; D is uncertain. In germline, CDR1 is LNHDA, CDR2 SQIVND (reference sequence). This CDR3 comprises 15 residues.